This T cell receptor beta chain was retrieved from a study of siplizumab effects on memory and regulatory T cells. General study points: Just a small share of alloreactive clones was traced back to unstimulated subsets.

Comments on this clone: The antigen remains undetermined.

Here immunoSEQ multiplex PCR was the method, and the copy in TCRdb shows in-frame clones only, minus some. The sample contains approximately 100,000 clones, 93% of which appear only once. Germline loops: CDR1 MRHNA, CDR2 SNTAGT. The length of the CDR3 is 16 residues. The V end lost 1 base, the J end lost 9 bases, and 19 bases lay between the germline ends. The chain couples TRBV6-4 to TRBJ2-1; D may match TRBD1 or TRBD2 (5 bases each). Source material: non-Treg CD4+ T cells sorted from blood. The TCR was taken from a human donor in good health. In DNA, the CDR3 is TGTGCCAGCAGTGACTTCCGGGACGTACGGTGTTGTGAGCAGTTCTTC. Amino acids: CASSDFRDVRCCEQFF.